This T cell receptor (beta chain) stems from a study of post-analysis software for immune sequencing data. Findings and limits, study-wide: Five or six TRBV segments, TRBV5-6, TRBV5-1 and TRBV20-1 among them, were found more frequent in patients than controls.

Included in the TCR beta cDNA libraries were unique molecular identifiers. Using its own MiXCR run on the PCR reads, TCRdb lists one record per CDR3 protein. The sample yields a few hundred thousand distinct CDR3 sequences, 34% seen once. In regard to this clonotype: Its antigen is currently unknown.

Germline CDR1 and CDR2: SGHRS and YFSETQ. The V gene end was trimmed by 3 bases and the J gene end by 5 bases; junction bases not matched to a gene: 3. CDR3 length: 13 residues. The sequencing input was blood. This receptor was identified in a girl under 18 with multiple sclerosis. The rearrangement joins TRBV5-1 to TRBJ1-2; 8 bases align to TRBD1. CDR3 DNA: TGCGCCAGCAGCTACCGACAGGGGTATGGCTACACCTTC. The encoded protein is CASSYRQGYGYTF.